Detailed here is one T cell receptor (beta chain). These data originate in a study of blood T cell repertoires in COVID-19. Profiled with immunoSEQ multiplex PCR; TCRdb holds only in-frame clones, not every one. The sample lists roughly 230,000 clones; about 80% were seen once. Germline V gene sequence: CDR1 MGHDK, CDR2 SYGVNS. The ends lost 1 base at V and 3 bases at J; junction bases unmatched: 2. The CDR3 is 15 amino acids. The TCR comes from a man between 45 and 60 years old who had recovered from COVID-19. The chain carries TRBV25-1 and TRBJ2-1; 8 nucleotides agree with TRBD2. The specimen was PBMCs or T cells enriched from blood (not recorded which). The CDR3 protein is CASSEFGTSYNEQFF. As DNA, the CDR3 is TGTGCCAGCAGTGAATTTGGGACTAGCTACAATGAGCAGTTCTTC.